The 25 T cell receptor beta chains presented below share a single source sample, sequenced in a study of PD-L1 blockade in urothelial cancer. TCRdb keeps only in-frame clones here, not all; method: immunoSEQ multiplex PCR. The sample contains tens of thousands of clones, around 88% of which appear only once. Time point here: peripheral blood 6 weeks after treatment start. The material sequenced was PBMCs, taken around atezolizumab (anti-PD-L1) treatment. All receptors come from a man between 60 and 70 years old with urothelial cancer.

The V and J genes are TRBV5-1 and TRBJ1-6, with D perhaps matching TRBD1 (6 bases). The length of the CDR3 is 13 residues. Germline V gene lookup returns CDR1 SGHRS and CDR2 YFSETQ. V dropped 7 bases and J dropped 7 bases, with 12 bases sitting between them. The CDR3 loop is CASARQENSPLHF. In nucleotides, the CDR3 is TGCGCCAGCGCAAGACAGGAGAATTCACCCCTCCACTTT.

The chain is built from TRBV19 and TRBJ2-7, with a weak D call TRBD1 (6 bases). The germline V and J ends were trimmed by 5 bases and 7 bases, with 18 bases remaining between them. The CDR3 consists of 14 residues. Germline assignment: CDR1 LNHDA and CDR2 SQIVND (reference sequence). CDR3 sequence: CASSPGGWTAEQYF. The CDR3 nucleotides read TGTGCCAGTAGTCCCGGAGGATGGACAGCTGAGCAGTACTTC.

The chain has TRBV7-3 and TRBJ2-3; 7 bases line up with TRBD2. Germline V gene data show CDR1 as SGHTA and CDR2 as FQGTGA. The ends lost 2 bases at V and 7 bases at J; junction bases unmatched: 9. This CDR3 has 15 amino acids. For the CDR3, the DNA is TGTGCCAGCAGCTTATCCGGGGGGAGACTCTATACGCAGTATTTT. This encodes CASSLSGGRLYTQYF.

This clone was found once. The chain uses TRBV6-5 and TRBJ2-5; possibly TRBD2 for D (5 bases). CDR1 MNHEY and CDR2 SVGAGI come from the germline V gene. Trimming removed 5 bases from V and 1 base from J, with 8 bases in between. CDR3 size: 13 residues. CDR3 sequence (DNA): TGTGCCAGCAGTGACTACAGCCAAGAGACCCAGTACTTC. Translation: CASSDYSQETQYF.

This chain links TRBV7-6 with TRBJ2-7; tentatively, D is TRBD1 (5 bases). V lost 1 base, J lost 3 bases, and 10 bases lay in between. CDR3 length: 14 amino acids. Germline V gene lookup returns CDR1 SGHVS and CDR2 FNYEAQ. In DNA form, the CDR3 reads TGTGCCAGCAGCTTAGGGGGCAAGTACTACGAGCAGTACTTC. This encodes CASSLGGKYYEQYF.

CDR3 DNA sequence: TGTGCCAGCACTCATAGGACAGGGATGTATTCACCCCTCCACTTT. Translation gives CASTHRTGMYSPLHF. The rearrangement uses TRBV6-5 and TRBJ1-6; 8 bases map to TRBD1. This CDR3 region has 15 residues. Germline V gene lookup returns CDR1 MNHEY and CDR2 SVGAGI. The V segment lost 7 bases and the J segment 8 bases; nucleotides outside the gene matches: 10.

V and J are TRBV28 and TRBJ2-5, with D tentatively TRBD2 (5 bases). Germline V gene data show CDR1 as MDHEN and CDR2 as SYDVKM. CDR3 size: 14 residues. The ends were cut back, 3 bases at V and 4 bases at J, with 12 bases in the middle. The CDR3 nucleotides are TGTGCCAGCAGTTTCTATCTAGGAGGAGAGACCCAGTACTTC. Its translation: CASSFYLGGETQYF.

The V and J genes are TRBV30 and TRBJ1-6; TRBD1 matches at 8 bases. With 4 bases clipped from V and 7 bases from J, the junction kept 6 bases outside the gene matches. The germline CDR1 and CDR2 sequences are GTSNPN and SVGIG (reference sequence). CDR3 length: 14 residues. The CDR3 DNA reads as TGTGCCTGGACCCCGACAGGGGTAAATTCACCCCTCCACTTT. Protein: CAWTPTGVNSPLHF.

The chain links TRBV29-1 to TRBJ1-2; D may be TRBD1 (5 bases). CDR3 length equals 12 residues. The germline CDR1 and CDR2 sequences are SQVTM and ANQGSEA. Trimming stripped 8 bases from V and 4 bases from J, with 14 bases between. This chain's CDR3 is CSPPGGIYGYTF. The CDR3 DNA follows: TGCAGCCCCCCCGGGGGTATCTATGGCTACACCTTC. Full variable domain (rest looked up from reference TRBV29-1 and TRBJ1-2): SAVISQKPSRDICQRGTSLTIQCQVDSQVTMMFWYRQQPGQSLTLIATANQGSEATYESGFVIDKFPISRPNLTFSTLTVSNMSPEDSSIYLCSPPGGIYGYTFGSGTRLTVV.

This clone was recorded once. This chain uses TRBV4-3 with TRBJ2-5; D is ambiguous. Germline-derived CDR1 and CDR2 are LGHNA and YSLEER. V lost 4 bases, J lost 5 bases, and 17 bases lay in between. This CDR3 contains 15 residues. The DNA for the CDR3 is TGCGCCAGCAGCCCCAGTAGGCGGCGATGGGAGACCCAGTACTTC. Its protein is CASSPSRRRWETQYF.

This rearrangement joins TRBV6-1 to TRBJ1-4; D may be TRBD1 (5 bases). This CDR3 is 13 amino acids long. V was clipped by 4 bases and J by 5 bases, with 8 bases between them. The germline V gene encodes CDR1 MNHNS and CDR2 SASEGT. The CDR3 nucleotides are TGTGCCAGCAGTGGACAGCCGAATGAAAAACTGTTTTTT. Amino acid sequence: CASSGQPNEKLFF.

This clone was picked up a small number of times. The chain carries TRBV7-2 and TRBJ2-5; the match to TRBD2 covers 8 bases. The CDR3 length is 14 residues. V trimming: 2 bases; J trimming: 3 bases; junction bases outside the gene matches: 2. CDR1 is SGHTA and CDR2 is FQGNSA in the germline V gene. The CDR3 spells CASSLQAGEETQYF. For the CDR3, the DNA is TGTGCCAGCAGCTTACAAGCGGGGGAAGAGACCCAGTACTTC.

The chain is built from TRBV6-1 and TRBJ2-2; the match to TRBD2 covers 11 bases. CDR3 length: 15 amino acids. V trimming: 7 bases; J trimming: 6 bases; junction bases outside the gene matches: 7. Germline assignment: CDR1 MNHNS and CDR2 SASEGT. CDR3 sequence reads: CASIPTSGVSGELFF. The CDR3 nucleotides are TGTGCCAGCATCCCGACTAGCGGGGTTTCCGGGGAGCTGTTTTTT.

The chain combines TRBV2 with TRBJ1-1; possibly TRBD1 for D (6 bases). In germline, CDR1 is SNHLY, CDR2 FYNNEI. The length of the CDR3 is 13 residues. V was pared by 9 bases and J by 0 bases, with 11 bases between. The CDR3 DNA is TGTGCCAGTAAAACAGGGCTGAACACTGAAGCTTTCTTT. This encodes CASKTGLNTEAFF.

The chain joins TRBV5-6 to TRBJ2-1; 7 nucleotides align to TRBD1. The CDR3 loop spans 14 amino acids. V lost 4 bases, J lost 2 bases, and 3 bases stayed unmatched. Germline lookup yields CDR1 SGHDT and CDR2 YYEEEE. DNA of the CDR3: TGTGCCAGCAGCCTGGGGACAGCCTACAATGAGCAGTTCTTC. Its protein product is CASSLGTAYNEQFF.

The J gene is TRBJ2-1, the V gene TRBV19; maybe TRBD1 (5 bases). Trimming pared 3 bases from V and 5 bases from J, leaving 11 bases between. CDR3 length: 14 residues. The germline CDR1 and CDR2 sequences are LNHDA and SQIVND (reference sequence). CDR3 DNA sequence: TGTGCCAGTAGTATCCAGGGTCAAAACAATGAGCAGTTCTTC. Translation gives CASSIQGQNNEQFF.

This clone was seen only a few times. The chain joins TRBV27 to TRBJ1-6; D not resolved. CDR1 and CDR2 (germline): MNHEY, SMNVEV (reference sequence). Trimming cost V 4 bases and J 9 bases, with 7 bases left between them. This CDR3 has 12 residues. In DNA form, the CDR3 reads TGTGCCAGCAGTTGGAGTAGTTCACCCCTCCACTTT. Protein product: CASSWSSSPLHF.

Only one count was recorded for this clone. V and J are TRBV19 and TRBJ2-1; a possible D gene is TRBD2 (5 bases). This CDR3 has 15 residues. Germline-derived CDR1 and CDR2 are LNHDA and SQIVND (reference sequence). Trimming left V 1 base short and J 0 bases short, with 7 bases between. The CDR3 reads CASSIAGSSYNEQFF. The CDR3 DNA follows: TGTGCCAGTAGTATAGCTGGGAGCTCCTACAATGAGCAGTTCTTC.

V usage is TRBV6-5 and J usage is TRBJ1-2; 10 nucleotides agree with TRBD1. The CDR3 consists of 14 residues. Germline V gene sequence: CDR1 MNHEY, CDR2 SVGAGI. With 4 bases clipped from V and 5 bases from J, the junction kept 4 bases outside the gene matches. The CDR3 reads CASSWTDRGYGYTF. CDR3 DNA sequence: TGTGCCAGCAGTTGGACGGACAGGGGGTATGGCTACACCTTC.

The rearrangement uses TRBV2 and TRBJ2-7, with 7 bases aligning to TRBD2. Per the germline V gene, CDR1 is SNHLY and CDR2 is FYNNEI. V was pared by 2 bases and J by 6 bases, with 4 bases of the junction left unmatched. CDR3 length: 13 amino acids. The CDR3 sequence is CASSEIREGEQYF. Written as DNA, the CDR3 is TGTGCCAGCAGTGAAATCAGGGAGGGCGAGCAGTACTTC.

This clone was counted once. J is TRBJ2-4 and V is TRBV4-3; 8 bases agree with TRBD1. After removal of 1 base from V and 7 bases from J, the junction contained 3 bases not matched to a gene. In germline, CDR1 is LGHNA, CDR2 YSLEER. The CDR3 spans 14 residues. CDR3 coding DNA: TGCGCCAGCAGCCAAGCCGGGACAGGTAACATTCAGTACTTC. This translates into CASSQAGTGNIQYF.

This chain joins TRBV5-1 and TRBJ1-6; TRBD1 matches at 7 bases. CDR1 is SGHRS, CDR2 YFSETQ, per germline. The CDR3 is 17 amino acids. J gave up 0 bases and V 5 bases, and 8 bases lay outside the gene matches. CDR3 sequence (DNA): TGCGCCAGCAGTACCGGGACAGCAAGCTCCTATAATTCACCCCTCCACTTT. This gives the protein CASSTGTASSYNSPLHF.

The rearrangement uses TRBV6-1 and TRBJ2-7, with 7 bases matching TRBD1. V gave up 4 bases and J gave up 0 bases; unmatched junction bases: 9. The CDR3 is 16 residues long. Germline CDR1 and CDR2: MNHNS and SASEGT. CDR3 sequence (DNA): TGTGCCAGCAGTGGGTGGGACAGATATGTCTCCTACGAGCAGTACTTC. Translated: CASSGWDRYVSYEQYF.

This chain uses TRBV10-3 with TRBJ2-3; D is ambiguous. Germline V gives CDR1 ENHRY, CDR2 SYGVKD. The CDR3 contains 15 residues. V dropped 3 bases and J dropped 1 base, with 11 bases sitting between them. CDR3 in DNA: TGTGCCATCAGTGAAAGTCACTCGGGCACAGATACGCAGTATTTT. Its protein product is CAISESHSGTDTQYF.

The sample holds one count of this clone. This chain connects TRBV29-1 to TRBJ1-6; 7 bases are a match to TRBD1. CDR3 length: 13 amino acids. The J segment lost 7 bases and the V segment lost 4 bases, leaving 4 bases of the junction unmatched. Germline CDR1 is SQVTM and CDR2 is ANQGSEA. The CDR3 nucleotides read TGCAGCGTTGCCGCGACAGGGAATTCACCCCTCCACTTT. Protein product: CSVAATGNSPLHF.